This T cell receptor (beta chain) comes out of a study of T cells after posttransplantation cyclophosphamide. Findings and limits, study-wide: TRB overlap between skin or GI tissue T cells and blood was limited. Donor CD8+ memory clones often dominated recipient blood repertoires at later times. Recipient CMV seropositivity and CMV reactivation strongly tracked TRB clonality.

Busulfan-fludarabine conditioning, marrow transplant, and cyclophosphamide on days +3 and +4 were administered. This CDR3 has 17 residues. V lost 1 base, J lost 4 bases, and 4 bases stayed unmatched. Germline-derived CDR1 and CDR2 are LGHNA and YNFKEQ. Assay used: immunoSEQ multiplex PCR; TCRdb lists only in-frame clones, some missing. Of over 10,000 clones listed, roughly 1.9% were seen once; the top ten hold 15% to 18%. This clone was seen a handful of times. The antigen is unknown. The chain employs TRBV4-2 and TRBJ2-2; 12 nucleotides match TRBD2. The sample consisted of PBMCs, taken after allogeneic stem cell transplant with posttransplant cyclophosphamide. The TCR sequence derives from a male patient between 25 and 39 years old who received an allogeneic stem cell transplant from a related donor, was CMV-positive, and had no GVHD. Some T cells may trace back to the graft donor. This chain's CDR3 is CASSQGLAGDLTGELFF. The CDR3 DNA follows: TGTGCCAGCAGCCAAGGACTAGCGGGGGACCTCACCGGGGAGCTGTTTTTT.